Following are 32 T cell receptor beta chains from one sample sequenced in a study of T cell repertoires in cytomegalovirus infection. These receptors' targets are unknown. TCRdb ran MiXCR on the reads and lists one entry per CDR3 protein. The sample has about 770,000 distinct CDR3 sequences, almost 30% seen once. Sample: cultured CD8+ T cells from PBMCs, taken from culture after CMV antigen stimulation. These receptors came from a human donor in good health (CMV status not recorded). Some clones in this sample may be carry-over from other donors' samples.

Of note for this clonotype: The junction departs from the called germline gene at one end, perhaps through a read error. V usage is TRBV7-9 and J usage is TRBJ2-1; 9 bases fit TRBD2. Germline CDR1 reads SEHNR; CDR2 reads FQNEAQ (reference sequence). CDR3 length: 14 amino acids. The CDR3 reads CASSVAGAWNEQFF. The CDR3, as DNA: TGTGCCAGCAGCGTAGCGGGGGCATGGAATGAGCAGTTCTTC.

The genes are TRBV4-1 and TRBJ2-2; unclear D gene. The V end was cut by 0 bases, the J end by 6 bases, with 8 bases between. The germline gives CDR1 MGHRA, CDR2 YSYEKL. This CDR3 has 14 residues. Here the CDR3 reads CASSQDPLAGELFF. The CDR3 coding sequence is TGCGCCAGCAGCCAAGACCCCCTGGCCGGGGAGCTGTTTTTT.

The chain combines TRBV4-1 with TRBJ1-1; D unclear. The CDR3 spans 15 residues. Germline CDR1 is MGHRA and CDR2 is YSYEKL. V was clipped by 3 bases and J by 3 bases, with 14 bases between them. CDR3 residues: CASSQPREGDTEAFF. The CDR3 DNA sequence: TGCGCCAGCAGCCAGCCCCGGGAGGGAGACACTGAAGCTTTCTTT.

The rearrangement uses TRBV29-1 and TRBJ2-3, with 8 bases aligning to TRBD2. Germline CDR1 SQVTM, CDR2 ANQGSEA. The ends lost 8 bases at V and 6 bases at J; junction bases unmatched: 7. CDR3 length: 12 residues. CDR3 in amino acids: CSFRGGRDTQYF. CDR3 coding DNA: TGCAGCTTTCGCGGGGGGCGGGATACGCAGTATTTT.

The chain carries TRBV11-2 and TRBJ2-1; D is unclear. Looked up from germline, CDR1 is SGHAT and CDR2 is FQNNGV. The CDR3 is 14 residues long. Trimming left V 0 bases short and J 9 bases short, with 12 bases between. DNA for the CDR3: TGTGCCAGCAGCTTAGATTTGGCTAGAGGTGAGCAGTTCTTC. It translates to CASSLDLARGEQFF. The entire variable domain, with the rest obtained from reference TRBV11-2 and TRBJ2-1, is as follows: EAGVAQSPRYKIIEKRQSVAFWCNPISGHATLYWYQQILGQGPKLLIQFQNNGVVDDSQLPKDRFSAERLKGVDSTLKIQPAKLEDSAVYLCASSLDLARGEQFFGPGTRLTVL.

The rearrangement links TRBV19 to TRBJ1-6; 9 bases are shared with TRBD1. V shed 3 bases, J shed 7 bases, and the junction held 13 bases outside the gene matches. CDR1 and CDR2 from the germline V gene are LNHDA and SQIVND (reference sequence). This CDR3 has 18 amino acids. The DNA for the CDR3 is TGTGCCAGTAGTATCTACCTAATAACGGACAGGGGAAATTCACCCCTCCACTTT. It yields the protein CASSIYLITDRGNSPLHF.

The J gene is TRBJ1-2, the V gene TRBV19, with TRBD1 as a possible D gene (5 bases). The CDR3 is 16 amino acids. Germline V lookup: CDR1 LNHDA, CDR2 SQIVND (reference sequence). V was clipped by 4 bases and J by 1 base, with 16 bases between them. CDR3 in amino acids: CASSTQITGVNYGYTF. CDR3 coding DNA: TGTGCCAGTAGTACCCAGATTACAGGAGTTAACTATGGCTACACCTTC. The full variable domain, with the rest looked up from reference TRBV19 and TRBJ1-2, is DGGITQSPKYLFRKEGQNVTLSCEQNLNHDAMYWYRQDPGQGLRLIYYSQIVNDFQKGDIAEGYSVSREKKESFPLTVTSAQKNPTAFYLCASSTQITGVNYGYTFGSGTRLTVV.

The chain has TRBV12-3 or TRBV12-4 and TRBJ2-3; 10 bases align to TRBD2. With V trimmed by 5 bases and J by 2 bases, 16 bases remained unmatched. This CDR3 is built from 19 residues. CDR3 sequence (DNA): TGTGCCAGCAGTGGGGGGACTAGCGTCACCCTCAGGGACACAGATACGCAGTATTTT. It specifies CASSGGTSVTLRDTDTQYF.

The V call is TRBV4-1, the J call TRBJ2-7, with no clear D. Deletions cut 0 bases from V and 0 bases from J, with 12 bases between. The CDR3 has 16 residues. Germline V CDR1 and CDR2: MGHRA, YSYEKL. The CDR3 sequence is CASSQDPGTVSYEQYF. The CDR3 DNA is TGCGCCAGCAGCCAAGATCCAGGAACGGTCTCCTACGAGCAGTACTTC.

This clonotype was seen a handful of times. The V call is TRBV10-1, the J call TRBJ2-3; TRBD2 aligns across 7 bases. Germline assignment: CDR1 WNHNN and CDR2 SYGVQD (reference sequence). The CDR3 contains 16 residues. With V trimmed by 2 bases and J by 1 base, 6 bases remained unmatched. CDR3 in amino acids: CASSEPEGLRTDTQYF. DNA for the CDR3: TGCGCCAGCAGTGAGCCCGAGGGACTACGCACAGATACGCAGTATTTT.

The chain employs TRBV28 and TRBJ1-1, with a possible D match to TRBD1 (5 bases). Germline V lookup: CDR1 MDHEN, CDR2 SYDVKM. V was trimmed by 7 bases and J by 4 bases, leaving 16 bases between them. This CDR3 has 14 amino acids. The CDR3 loop reads CASTRPGRITEAFF. The CDR3 DNA reads as TGTGCCAGCACTCGGCCGGGACGAATCACTGAAGCTTTCTTT.

This clonotype was found a few times. The chain uses TRBV6-2 or TRBV6-3 and TRBJ2-1; tentative D call: TRBD2 (5 bases). CDR1 is MNHEY and CDR2 is SVGEGT in the germline V gene. CDR3 length equals 16 residues. Trimming stripped 7 bases from V and 5 bases from J, with 21 bases between. CDR3 in DNA: TGTGCCAGCATTCCCTATCCGGGGTTCAAGGACAATGAGCAGTTCTTC. Amino acids: CASIPYPGFKDNEQFF.

The rearrangement joins TRBV11-1 to TRBJ1-1; D ambiguous. The germline V and J ends were trimmed by 5 bases and 1 base, with 14 bases remaining between them. CDR1 and CDR2 from the germline V gene are SGHAT and FQDESV (reference sequence). This CDR3 spans 15 amino acids. CDR3 in amino acids: CASSPRTLKNTEAFF. CDR3 DNA sequence: TGTGCCAGCAGCCCCCGGACCCTGAAGAACACTGAAGCTTTCTTT. The entire variable domain, with the rest obtained from reference TRBV11-1 and TRBJ1-1, is as follows: EAEVAQSPRYKITEKSQAVAFWCDPISGHATLYWYRQILGQGPELLVQFQDESVVDDSQLPKDRFSAERLKGVDSTLKIQPAELGDSAMYLCASSPRTLKNTEAFFGQGTRLTVV.

The chain has TRBV5-1 and TRBJ2-7, with 10 nucleotides matching TRBD1. Germline CDR1 reads SGHRS; CDR2 reads YFSETQ. The V and J ends lost 4 bases and 3 bases, in that order; junction bases with no gene match: 4. This CDR3 is built from 14 residues. The CDR3 coding sequence is TGCGCCAGCAGCGCGGGACAGGGGCACTACGAGCAGTACTTC. Protein: CASSAGQGHYEQYF. The full variable domain, rest sourced from reference TRBV5-1 and TRBJ2-7, is KAGVTQTPRYLIKTRGQQVTLSCSPISGHRSVSWYQQTPGQGLQFLFEYFSETQRNKGNFPGRFSGRQFSNSRSEMNVSTLELGDSALYLCASSAGQGHYEQYFGPGTRLTVT.

The rearrangement links TRBV4-1 to TRBJ1-4, with a weak D call TRBD1 (5 bases). Germline CDR1 reads MGHRA; CDR2 reads YSYEKL. Trimming left V 2 bases short and J 7 bases short, with 11 bases between. The CDR3 totals 14 residues. The CDR3 reads CASSQRQGAEKLFF. CDR3 coding DNA: TGCGCCAGCAGCCAAAGGCAGGGTGCTGAAAAACTGTTTTTT.

This clonotype came up a few times. This sequence joins TRBV27 and TRBJ2-5, with 8 bases identical to TRBD2. From germline, CDR1 is MNHEY and CDR2 SMNVEV (reference sequence). Trimming removed 3 bases from V and 1 base from J; junction bases left unmatched: 10. The CDR3 sequence is 17 residues long. DNA for the CDR3: TGTGCCAGCAGTTTTCAGGGTCGGGGGGGGTTCCAAGAGACCCAGTACTTC. This encodes CASSFQGRGGFQETQYF.

The rearrangement uses TRBV4-3 and TRBJ2-2; 9 bases match TRBD2. The ends lost 0 bases at V and 4 bases at J; junction bases unmatched: 3. Germline CDR1 and CDR2: LGHNA and YSLEER. The CDR3 is 16 amino acids. The CDR3 DNA is TGCGCCAGCAGCCAAGAGTGGCGGGGGGGCACCGGGGAGCTGTTTTTT. It translates to CASSQEWRGGTGELFF.

The J gene is TRBJ2-1, the V gene TRBV7-9; D gene ambiguous. The CDR3 is made up of 13 amino acids. In germline, CDR1 is SEHNR, CDR2 FQNEAQ (reference sequence). V lost 4 bases to trimming and J lost 3 bases, with 7 bases between them. CDR3 in amino acids: CASSSTLYNEQFF. DNA for the CDR3: TGTGCCAGCAGCTCGACACTCTACAATGAGCAGTTCTTC.

At least ten counts were recorded for this clonotype. The chain's CDR3 is CASSPLAVAGYEQYF. CDR3 DNA: TGTGCCAGCAGCCCATTAGCGGTAGCGGGGTACGAGCAGTACTTC. The chain joins TRBV7-2 to TRBJ2-7, with 8 bases lining up with TRBD2. CDR3 length equals 15 residues. Germline V gene data show CDR1 as SGHTA and CDR2 as FQGNSA. Trimming at V came to 5 bases and at J to 4 bases, leaving 10 bases not matched to a gene.

The chain has TRBV28 and TRBJ2-5; D might be TRBD2 (5 bases). The CDR3 length is 12 residues. Trimming took 6 bases from V and 5 from J, leaving 10 bases between them. Germline V gene lookup returns CDR1 MDHEN and CDR2 SYDVKM. This chain's CDR3 is CASSTGTETQYF. The CDR3 DNA follows: TGTGCCAGCAGCACGGGAACCGAGACCCAGTACTTC.

This clonotype was counted only a few times. The V call is TRBV15, the J call TRBJ1-4; D call uncertain. Germline V gene sequence: CDR1 LNHNV, CDR2 YYDKDF (reference sequence). CDR3 length: 13 amino acids. V was trimmed by 3 bases and J by 0 bases, leaving 2 bases between them. CDR3 DNA: TGTGCCACCAGCAGTACAACTAATGAAAAACTGTTTTTT. This translates into CATSSTTNEKLFF.

This clonotype was counted ten times or more. The chain uses TRBV7-8 and TRBJ2-1; D is tentatively TRBD1 or TRBD2 (5 bases each). This CDR3 spans 15 amino acids. The germline V and J ends were trimmed by 6 bases and 4 bases, with 16 bases remaining between them. The V gene's germline CDR1 is SGHVS and CDR2 FQNEAQ. The CDR3 spells CASRSGTGRYNEQFF. The DNA for the CDR3 is TGTGCCAGCAGATCGGGCACGGGGCGTTACAATGAGCAGTTCTTC.

The chain links TRBV4-3 to TRBJ2-5; D is uncertain. The CDR3 is made up of 13 amino acids. The germline V gene encodes CDR1 LGHNA and CDR2 YSLEER. Between the trimmed V and J ends, which lost 4 bases and 5 bases, there was a span of 11 bases. This CDR3 reads CASSLKDGETQYF. The DNA of the CDR3 is TGCGCCAGCAGCCTAAAGGACGGGGAGACCCAGTACTTC.

The rearrangement links TRBV4-1 to TRBJ2-5, with a tentative D call TRBD2 (5 bases). Trimming removed 4 bases at V and 2 bases at J, with 14 bases between. The CDR3 runs to 15 residues. Germline CDR1 and CDR2: MGHRA and YSYEKL. The CDR3 nucleotides are TGCGCCAGCAGCCCCCCCGGGATACTTCAAGAGACCCAGTACTTC. Its translation: CASSPPGILQETQYF.

The V call is TRBV5-6, the J call TRBJ2-1; 8 bases map to TRBD1. The DNA matches TRBJ2-7 better at its end, which makes the J call doubtful. Germline-derived CDR1 and CDR2 are SGHDT and YYEEEE. The CDR3 sequence is 16 residues long. CDR3 coding DNA: TGTGCCAGCAGCCTGGACAGGGAACGTTGGTACAATGAGCAGTACTTC. Translating it yields CASSLDRERWYNEQYF.

V and J are TRBV5-5 and TRBJ2-2, with 7 bases identical to TRBD1. The CDR3 extends over 15 amino acids. With V trimmed by 5 bases and J by 2 bases, 6 bases remained unmatched. Germline CDR1 and CDR2: SGHKS and YYEKEE (reference sequence). The CDR3 bases are TGTGCCAGCAGTTCAGACAGGGTTAACACCGGGGAGCTGTTTTTT. Amino acid sequence: CASSSDRVNTGELFF.

Comment on this clonotype: Its ends do not fully match the called genes, so a read error is possible. The V call is TRBV6-2 or TRBV6-3, the J call TRBJ2-7; D not certain. In germline, CDR1 is MNHEY, CDR2 SVGEGT. The CDR3 consists of 15 residues. The DNA for the CDR3 is TGTGCCAGCAGTCACTCGGACGGCCCCTCCTACGAGCAGTACTTC. The encoded protein is CASSHSDGPSYEQYF.

The sample holds a few counts of this clonotype. CDR3 sequence (DNA): TGTGCCAGCAGTCCCGGGACAGCGAACGAGCAGTACGTC. Its protein is CASSPGTANEQYV. This chain links TRBV27 with TRBJ2-7; 7 bases agree with TRBD1. This CDR3 is 13 amino acids long. Germline loops: CDR1 MNHEY, CDR2 SMNVEV (reference sequence). With V trimmed by 5 bases and J by 5 bases, 6 bases remained unmatched.

V gene TRBV4-1 combines with J gene TRBJ1-2; possible D gene TRBD1, 6 bases. This CDR3 has 14 amino acids. CDR1 MGHRA and CDR2 YSYEKL come from the germline V gene. The V end lost 2 bases, the J end lost 5 bases, and 12 bases lay between the germline ends. CDR3 loop: CASSQNREGYGYTF. CDR3 bases: TGCGCCAGCAGCCAAAACAGGGAAGGGTATGGCTACACCTTC.

This chain connects TRBV15 to TRBJ2-2; weak D call: TRBD1 (6 bases). With 9 bases removed from V and 8 bases from J, the gap between germline ends came to 19 bases. Germline assignment: CDR1 LNHNV and CDR2 YYDKDF (reference sequence). This CDR3 has 14 amino acids. The CDR3 protein is CATTIGTQEGELFF. The CDR3 coding sequence is TGTGCCACGACCATCGGGACACAGGAAGGGGAGCTGTTTTTT.

On this clonotype itself: The junction differs from germline at one of its ends, possibly a read error. The V call is TRBV7-7, the J call TRBJ2-1; TRBD2 is a possible D gene (6 bases). This CDR3 has 16 amino acids. CDR1 is SSHAT and CDR2 is FNYEAQ in the germline V gene (reference sequence). The CDR3, as DNA: TGTGCTAGCAGCTTAGGAGGGGAGTTCCCCTACAATGAGCAGTTCTTC. Residues: CASSLGGEFPYNEQFF. Filled out from reference TRBV7-7 and TRBJ2-1, the complete variable domain reads GAGVSQSPRYKVTKRGQDVTLRCDPISSHATLYWYQQALGQGPEFLTYFNYEAQPDKSGLPSDRFSAERPEGSISTLTIQRTEQRDSAMYRCASSLGGEFPYNEQFFGPGTRLTVL.

The rearrangement joins TRBV5-6 to TRBJ1-2, with 10 positions matching TRBD1. Germline V gene lookup returns CDR1 SGHDT and CDR2 YYEEEE. The ends lost 4 bases at V and 4 bases at J; junction bases unmatched: 1. There are 13 residues in the CDR3. CDR3 bases: TGTGCCAGCAGCGGGGACAGGGGCTATGGCTACACCTTC. Protein product: CASSGDRGYGYTF.